This section outlines one TCR beta chain sequence together with its context. Extracted from the samples, RNA was reverse transcribed into cDNA to serve as the sequencing template. Profiling relied on immunoSEQ multiplex PCR, and the TCRdb table lists in-frame clones only, not all of them. The sample has 100,000 to 150,000 clones, around three fifths seen once. The study team obtained lesional scalp punch biopsies and peripheral blood from alopecia areata patients. These data are taken from a study of CD8+ T cells in alopecia areata. Turning to the study itself: Tofacitinib administration to treated patients was oral, at 5 to 10 mg twice daily.

Sequenced material: CD4+ T cells sorted from blood, taken at week 0. The TCR sequence derives from a human donor with alopecia areata.

CDR3: CASSTTGYDRETQYF. The CDR3 nucleotides are TGTGCCAGCAGCACGACAGGGTACGATCGGGAGACCCAGTACTTC. V and J are TRBV9 and TRBJ2-5, with 7 bases lining up with TRBD1. CDR1 and CDR2 (germline): SGDLS, YYNGEE. The CDR3 consists of 15 residues. The trim removed 4 bases at V and 5 bases at J, leaving 11 bases unmatched.